The following is a T cell receptor beta chain sequence with its context. The assay was immunoSEQ multiplex PCR, and TCRdb's table has in-frame clones only and misses some. Among about 1.5 million clones listed, roughly 97% were seen once. Germline V gene sequence: CDR1 SGHTA, CDR2 FQGTGA. The CDR3 runs 17 residues. With V trimmed by 0 bases and J by 3 bases, 6 bases remained unmatched. The data stem from a study of shared clonotypes between healthy human individuals. Study information: Ranging from 18 to 49 in age, donors were two women and a few men.

This chain joins TRBV7-3 and TRBJ2-1; 9 positions match TRBD2. The source material was naive CD4+ T cells sorted from blood. The subset denotes: CD45RA+ positively selected. The clonotype comes from a man aged 25-45 years in good health. The CDR3 DNA reads TGTGCCAGCAGCTTAACGGGTAGCGGGGGATACTACAATGAGCAGTTCTTC. Amino acid sequence: CASSLTGSGGYYNEQFF. Variable domain in full (rest from reference TRBV7-3 and TRBJ2-1): GAGVSQTPSNKVTEKGKYVELRCDPISGHTALYWYRQSLGQGPEFLIYFQGTGAADDSGLPNDRFFAVRPEGSVSTLKIQRTERGDSAVYLCASSLTGSGGYYNEQFFGPGTRLTVL.